This entry lists 5 T cell receptor beta chains sequenced from one sample in a study of shared clonotypes between healthy human individuals. Using immunoSEQ multiplex PCR, the repertoire was profiled, and TCRdb retains in-frame clones only, with some absent. The table lists approximately 2.5 million clones, more than 80% of them singletons. Material for sequencing was naive CD4+ T cells sorted from blood. The subset here: CD45RA+ positively selected. These receptors originate from a man between 18 and 29 years old in good health.

This clone was detected a few times. This rearrangement joins TRBV20-1 to TRBJ2-1, with D unresolved. Trimming took off 0 bases at V and 15 bases at J, with 3 bases between the two ends. Germline CDR1 is DFQATT and CDR2 is SNEGSKA (reference sequence). The CDR3 extends over 8 amino acids. The CDR3 loop reads CSAREGFF. In nucleotides, the CDR3 is TGCAGTGCTAGAGAGGGGTTCTTC.

This clone appeared once. V gene TRBV19 combines with J gene TRBJ2-1; TRBD2 matches at 10 bases. The CDR3 is 19 residues long. Germline CDR1 reads LNHDA; CDR2 reads SQIVND (reference sequence). Losses at the gene ends were 5 bases for V and 7 bases for J; bases not matched to a gene: 20. This chain's CDR3 is CASSPSGASGSRGQNEQFF. Written as DNA, the CDR3 is TGTGCCAGTAGTCCCTCAGGGGCTAGCGGGAGCAGGGGCCAGAATGAGCAGTTCTTC.

The sample holds a few counts of this clone. The chain recombines TRBV5-3 with TRBJ1-1; D gene unclear. TRBV5-3 is an ORF, and what it does is uncertain. There are 14 residues in the CDR3. The V end was cut by 0 bases, the J end by 7 bases, with 13 bases between. The CDR3 nucleotides read TGTGCCAGAAGCTTGGGGAGTGGATGGGATGAAGCTTTCTTT. Its translation is CARSLGSGWDEAFF.

In its sample, this clone was seen once. The conserved closing phenylalanine or tryptophan is absent in this CDR3, likely reflecting a read error. No DNA is shown, since the ends of the CDR3 on it are uncertain; the CDR3 is the one TCRdb lists. The J gene is TRBJ2-7, the V gene TRBV19. The germline V gene has CDR1 LNHDA and CDR2 SQIVND (reference sequence). The CDR3 region is 12 residues in length, termini included. The CDR3 sequence is CASSIWISTGPL.

The J gene is TRBJ1-4, the V gene TRBV4-2, with D uncertain. This CDR3 has 13 amino acids. V lost 5 bases, J lost 3 bases, and 7 bases lay in between. CDR1 LGHNA and CDR2 YNFKEQ come from the germline V gene. The CDR3 spells CASSLGSNEKLFF. The CDR3, as DNA: TGTGCCAGCAGCTTGGGGTCTAATGAAAAACTGTTTTTT.